These 23 T cell receptor beta chains share one sample of origin, sequenced in a study of T cells in Graves' hyperthyroidism and ophthalmopathy. The source material, RNA transcripts, was used to amplify TCR beta CDR3 regions. A set of HTBI primers served as the primers for a first-round RT-PCR of the TCR CDR3. A single record per CDR3 protein comes from TCRdb applying MiXCR to the multiplex PCR reads. The sample contains about 210,000 distinct CDR3 sequences, about 16% of which appear only once. Sequencing was carried out using blood. The receptors derive from a man aged 40-49 years with Graves' hyperthyroidism.

This clonotype was found many times. The rearrangement joins TRBV10-3 to TRBJ2-2, with 10 nucleotides matching TRBD2. This CDR3 contains 15 residues. With V trimmed by 8 bases and J by 7 bases, 10 bases remained unmatched. From germline, CDR1 is ENHRY and CDR2 SYGVKD. CDR3 protein: CAIGASGGAVGELFF. As DNA, the CDR3 is TGTGCCATCGGTGCCAGCGGGGGGGCTGTCGGGGAGCTGTTTTTT.

The rearrangement uses TRBV7-6 and TRBJ2-2; D not resolved. Germline lookup yields CDR1 SGHVS and CDR2 FNYEAQ. Between the trimmed V and J ends, which lost 2 bases and 1 base, there was a span of 11 bases. The length of the CDR3 is 16 residues. In nucleotides, the CDR3 is TGTGCCAGCAGCTTAATACCGAGCAGGAACACCGGGGAGCTGTTTTTT. It specifies CASSLIPSRNTGELFF. Full variable domain (missing parts from reference TRBV7-6 and TRBJ2-2): GAGVSQSPRYKVTKRGQDVALRCDPISGHVSLYWYRQALGQGPEFLTYFNYEAQQDKSGLPNDRFSAERPEGSISTLTIQRTEQRDSAMYRCASSLIPSRNTGELFFGEGSRLTVL.

This clonotype came up a few times. This chain links TRBV19 with TRBJ1-1, with D possibly matching TRBD1 (5 bases). Germline V gene lookup returns CDR1 LNHDA and CDR2 SQIVND (reference sequence). V lost 8 bases to trimming and J lost 1 base, with 14 bases between them. CDR3 length: 14 amino acids. DNA for the CDR3: TGTGCCAGTGGGCCGGGGGGGTGGAACACTGAAGCTTTCTTT. This encodes CASGPGGWNTEAFF.

This clonotype was seen at least ten times. V usage is TRBV6-2 or TRBV6-3 and J usage is TRBJ2-6, with D hard to call. The length of the CDR3 is 16 residues. Trimming pared 5 bases from V and 1 base from J, leaving 12 bases between. Germline lookup yields CDR1 MNHEY and CDR2 SVGEGT. CDR3 sequence (DNA): TGTGCCAGCAGTCGCCTTCCGGGTTCTGGGGCCAACGTCCTGACTTTC. This translates into CASSRLPGSGANVLTF.

This chain uses TRBV6-5 with TRBJ2-5; TRBD2 matches at 14 bases. This CDR3 spans 16 amino acids. Trimming took 5 bases from V and 5 from J; bases not matched to a gene: 7. CDR1 is MNHEY and CDR2 is SVGAGI in the germline V gene. CDR3 sequence: CASSTSTSGGAETQYF. CDR3 bases: TGTGCCAGCAGTACATCGACTAGCGGGGGGGCCGAGACCCAGTACTTC.

In regard to this clonotype: A much bigger clone sits one base away, suggesting this may be a read error. The rearrangement uses TRBV18 and TRBJ1-1; no firm D call. The CDR3 length is 11 residues. CDR1 is KGHSH, CDR2 LQKENI, per germline. The CDR3 coding sequence is TGTGCCAGCTCATATGATAGGTGGGCTCTCTTT. It is translated as CASSYDRWALF. The full variable domain, rest sourced from reference TRBV18 and TRBJ1-1, is NAGVMQNPRHLVRRRGQEARLRCSPMKGHSHVYWYRQLPEEGLKFMVYLQKENIIDESGMPKERFSAEFPKEGPSILRIQQVVRGDSAAYFCASSYDRWALFGQGTRLTVV.

This clonotype was seen ten or more times. The V call is TRBV20-1, the J call TRBJ2-7; D gene uncertain. This CDR3 region has 12 residues. Trimming took off 2 bases at V and 1 base at J, with 6 bases between the two ends. Germline CDR1 and CDR2: DFQATT and SNEGSKA (reference sequence). The CDR3 bases are TGCAGTGCTAGAACCATTTCCTACGAGCAGTACTTC. As protein: CSARTISYEQYF.

V and J are TRBV20-1 and TRBJ1-5; D unclear. Between the trimmed V and J ends, which lost 3 bases and 6 bases, there was a span of 12 bases. CDR3 length equals 13 residues. Germline V CDR1 and CDR2: DFQATT, SNEGSKA (reference sequence). As DNA, the CDR3 is TGCAGTGCTAGTGAAGGTTCGGGTCAGCCCCAGCATTTT. Translated: CSASEGSGQPQHF.

This clonotype was observed at least ten times. The genes are TRBV11-3 and TRBJ2-3, with TRBD2 identical over 12 bases. CDR1 is SGHNT and CDR2 is YENEEA in the germline V gene. The CDR3 spans 16 residues. With 5 bases clipped from V and 2 bases from J, the junction kept 5 bases outside the gene matches. The CDR3 DNA follows: TGTGCCAGCAGCCTTAGACTAGCGGGGGCCACAGATACGCAGTATTTT. Protein product: CASSLRLAGATDTQYF.

This clonotype turned up a few times. J is TRBJ1-6 and V is TRBV2, with D unclear. The CDR3 is 14 residues long. Germline V gene data show CDR1 as SNHLY and CDR2 as FYNNEI. The ends were cut back, 5 bases at V and 6 bases at J, with 11 bases in the middle. This CDR3 reads CASSPEGGNSPLHF. CDR3 nucleotide sequence: TGTGCCAGCAGTCCTGAGGGCGGTAATTCACCCCTCCACTTT.

As regards this clonotype: A read error is possible here, since a much larger clone lies one base away. The V gene is TRBV6-5, the J gene TRBJ2-3; the match to TRBD1 covers 12 bases. CDR1 and CDR2 (germline): MNHEY, SVGAGI. The CDR3 is 16 residues long. Here the CDR3 reads CASNYGTGGGIDTQYF. In nucleotides, the CDR3 is TGTGCCAGCAATTACGGGACAGGGGGCGGCATAGATACGCAGTATTTT.

In regard to this clonotype: This CDR3 is missing its conserved last phenylalanine or tryptophan, likely due to a read error. This chain uses TRBV12-3 or TRBV12-4 with TRBJ2-6, with 9 bases that match TRBD1. The CDR3 contains 18 residues. J gave up 4 bases and V 7 bases, and 14 bases lay outside the gene matches. CDR3 region: CASNPKGTGSSGANVLTL. In nucleotides, the CDR3 is TGTGCCAGCAACCCCAAAGGGACAGGGTCCTCCGGGGCCAACGTCCTGACTCTC.

This clonotype was seen ten or more times. The chain joins TRBV10-3 to TRBJ2-3, with TRBD2 identical over 9 bases. CDR3 length: 14 residues. Germline assignment: CDR1 ENHRY and CDR2 SYGVKD. Trimming cost V 7 bases and J 1 base; bases outside gene matches: 3. This chain's CDR3 is CAIKASGGTDTQYF. The CDR3, as DNA: TGTGCCATCAAGGCTAGCGGGGGCACAGATACGCAGTATTTT.

This clonotype appeared a few times. In nucleotides, the CDR3 is TGTGCCACCAGCACCGGGACAGGGGGATTTGGAAATCAGCCCCAGCATTTT. Protein sequence: CATSTGTGGFGNQPQHF. V and J are TRBV15 and TRBJ1-5, with 11 bases identical to TRBD1. V shed 4 bases, J shed 4 bases, and the junction held 9 bases outside the gene matches. CDR3 length equals 17 residues. Looked up from germline, CDR1 is LNHNV and CDR2 is YYDKDF (reference sequence).

This clonotype was counted at least ten times. The rearrangement links TRBV3-1 to TRBJ1-1; possibly TRBD1 for D (6 bases). The length of the CDR3 is 12 residues. Germline CDR1 LGHDT, CDR2 YNNKEL (reference sequence). V was pared by 3 bases and J by 7 bases, with 9 bases between. The CDR3 DNA is TGTGCCAGCAGCCACGGGGACATTGAAGCTTTCTTT. Translating gives CASSHGDIEAFF.

This clonotype occurred many times. This sequence joins TRBV2 and TRBJ1-1, with D hard to call. Trimming removed 4 bases from V and 0 bases from J, with 3 bases in between. This CDR3 is 12 amino acids long. Germline lookup yields CDR1 SNHLY and CDR2 FYNNEI. Written as DNA, the CDR3 is TGTGCCAGCAGTGCCATGAACACTGAAGCTTTCTTT. This codes for CASSAMNTEAFF.

The gene calls are TRBV27 and TRBJ2-5; TRBD2 aligns across 10 bases. CDR3 length: 16 residues. Germline lookup yields CDR1 MNHEY and CDR2 SMNVEV (reference sequence). J gave up 3 bases and V 6 bases, and 10 bases lay outside the gene matches. The CDR3, as DNA: TGTGCCAGCAGGGTCTTAGTAGCGGGGGGAGAAGAGACCCAGTACTTC. Translated: CASRVLVAGGEETQYF.

The V and J genes are TRBV20-1 and TRBJ2-5, with D perhaps given as TRBD1 or TRBD2 (5 bases each). Germline V gene lookup returns CDR1 DFQATT and CDR2 SNEGSKA (reference sequence). The V end lost 2 bases, the J end lost 4 bases, and 17 bases lay between the germline ends. This CDR3 region has 15 residues. CDR3: CSARTTGVRGETQYF. The CDR3 bases are TGCAGTGCTAGAACAACAGGCGTGAGGGGAGAGACCCAGTACTTC.

The chain joins TRBV6-2 or TRBV6-3 to TRBJ2-7, with 7 positions matching TRBD1. Per the germline V gene, CDR1 is MNHEY and CDR2 is SVGEGT. This CDR3 region has 15 residues. Trimming at V came to 6 bases and at J to 0 bases, leaving 8 bases not matched to a gene. The chain's CDR3 is CASRQPGQSSYEQYF. CDR3 bases: TGTGCCAGCAGGCAGCCGGGACAGAGCTCCTACGAGCAGTACTTC.

The chain links TRBV18 to TRBJ2-1; TRBD2 matches 9 bases. V lost 5 bases and J lost 7; bases outside the gene matches: 6. Germline-derived CDR1 and CDR2 are KGHSH and LQKENI. The CDR3 sequence is 14 residues long. CDR3 in DNA: TGTGCCAGCTCAGCGGGGGGGCGGCCTAATGAGCAGTTCTTC. Its protein is CASSAGGRPNEQFF.

Ten or more counts support this clonotype. The chain carries TRBV27 and TRBJ2-4, with D perhaps TRBD2 (5 bases). The CDR3 loop spans 14 amino acids. V lost 6 bases and J 1 base, leaving 10 bases between the germline ends. The germline V gene encodes CDR1 MNHEY and CDR2 SMNVEV (reference sequence). The DNA of the CDR3 is TGTGCCAGCAGACGGGGAGATGCCAAAAACATTCAGTACTTC. It encodes CASRRGDAKNIQYF.

This clonotype came up many times. The CDR3 DNA is TGTGCCAGCGGAGGCCAGTTGAGATCACCCCTCCACTTT. Protein product: CASGGQLRSPLHF. The V gene is TRBV11-2, the J gene TRBJ1-6; D is uncertain. The CDR3 has 13 residues. Germline values: CDR1 SGHAT, CDR2 FQNNGV. V was clipped by 8 bases and J by 10 bases, with 15 bases between them.

This chain uses TRBV10-3 with TRBJ1-2; 8 positions match TRBD1. The V gene end was trimmed by 10 bases and the J gene end by 2 bases; junction bases not matched to a gene: 9. CDR3 size: 14 residues. In germline, CDR1 is ENHRY, CDR2 SYGVKD. The CDR3 is CATPRTGPNYGYTF. The CDR3 coding sequence is TGTGCCACCCCACGGACAGGGCCCAACTATGGCTACACCTTC.